This TCR beta chain came from a study of OX40 agonist ivuxolimab in advanced cancers. Here immunoSEQ multiplex PCR was the method, and the copy in TCRdb shows in-frame clones only, minus some. The sample lists 50,000 to 80,000 clones; roughly nine tenths were seen once. The specimen was CD4+ or CD8+ T cells sorted from blood, collected in a trial of the OX40 agonist ivuxolimab. This receptor was taken from an adult with an advanced solid tumor such as melanoma, head and neck, liver or kidney cancer.

The CDR3 nucleotides are TGTGCCAGCAGTCCCTCAGGGGGCTGGGGCACAGATACGCAGTATTTT. Amino acids: CASSPSGGWGTDTQYF. This rearrangement joins TRBV28 to TRBJ2-3; 8 bases agree with TRBD1. The CDR3 runs 16 residues. V lost 5 bases and J lost 1; bases outside the gene matches: 8. Looked up from germline, CDR1 is MDHEN and CDR2 is SYDVKM.